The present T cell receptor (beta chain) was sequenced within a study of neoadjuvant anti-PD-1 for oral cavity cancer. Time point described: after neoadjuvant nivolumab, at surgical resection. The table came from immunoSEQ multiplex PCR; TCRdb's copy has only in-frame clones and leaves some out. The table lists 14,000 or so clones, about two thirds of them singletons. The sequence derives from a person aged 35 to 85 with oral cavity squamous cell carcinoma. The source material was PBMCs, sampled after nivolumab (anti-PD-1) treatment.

CDR3: CASSPGGNYGYTF. CDR3 nucleotides: TGTGCCAGCAGTCCTGGAGGGAACTATGGCTACACCTTC. This sequence joins TRBV27 and TRBJ1-2; D uncertain. Trimming took off 5 bases at V and 2 bases at J, with 9 bases between the two ends. Germline lookup yields CDR1 MNHEY and CDR2 SMNVEV (reference sequence). The CDR3 has 13 residues.